This T cell receptor (beta chain) derives from a study of shared clonotypes between healthy human individuals. On the study more broadly: Per donor, three plates held CD4 naive cells, three held CD4 memory, two held CD8 naive and one held CD8 memory. Study-wide findings and caveats: Naive subsets generally exceeded memory subsets in estimated richness. The represented genetic and exposure-history diversity was limited by the small number of donors.

About this clone itself: Antigen unknown.

The CDR3 covers 15 residues. V was shortened by 4 bases and J by 5 bases, with 14 bases between the two germline ends. CDR1 is SGHDN and CDR2 is FVKESK in the germline V gene. CD45RO-negative cells were positively selected for CCR7, leaving out terminally differentiated effector memory CD45RA+ cells. For sorted subsets, approximately 0.2 ug DNA per replicate equaled about 31,000 T cell genomes. TCRdb keeps only in-frame clones here, not all; method: immunoSEQ multiplex PCR. The sample contains about 2 million clones, about 95% of which appear only once. The TCR sequence derives from a man between 18 and 35 years old in good health. The sequencing sample was made of naive CD8+ T cells sorted from blood. The gene calls are TRBV14 and TRBJ1-4, with unresolved D. The CDR3 is CASSPLVTLNEKLFF. CDR3 in DNA: TGTGCCAGCAGCCCCCTGGTGACACTCAATGAAAAACTGTTTTTT.